These 32 T cell receptor beta chains came from one sample sequenced in a study of T cells in Graves' hyperthyroidism and ophthalmopathy. The CDR3 regions of TCR beta were amplified from RNA transcripts. First-round RT-PCR with HTBI primers amplified the TCR CDR3 region. Each CDR3 protein is one row after TCRdb ran MiXCR on the multiplex PCR reads. Of 490,000 or so distinct CDR3 sequences detected, about 22% appear once; the ten largest clones hold approximately 54%. Input material: blood. These receptors were obtained from a woman between 65 and 79 years old with Graves' ophthalmopathy.

In its sample, this clonotype was seen many times. The gene calls are TRBV11-3 and TRBJ1-1; no reliable D call. Germline lookup yields CDR1 SGHNT and CDR2 YENEEA. The CDR3 has 13 residues. Trimming cost V 5 bases and J 2 bases, with 9 bases left between them. The CDR3 sequence is CASSRTPNTEAFF. The DNA for the CDR3 is TGTGCCAGCAGCCGGACCCCAAACACTGAAGCTTTCTTT.

This clonotype came up a few times. The chain couples TRBV3-1 to TRBJ2-7, with D unclear. The CDR3 loop spans 16 amino acids. Trimming took off 6 bases at V and 3 bases at J, with 21 bases between the two ends. Looked up from germline, CDR1 is LGHDT and CDR2 is YNNKEL (reference sequence). The CDR3 DNA reads as TGTGCCAGCAGGCAAACGACAACCGGGCCCTTCTACGAGCAGTACTTC. It is translated as CASRQTTTGPFYEQYF.

The rearrangement uses TRBV6-1 and TRBJ2-3, with D unclear. The CDR3 length is 13 residues. V was trimmed by 3 bases and J by 1 base, leaving 5 bases between them. The germline gives CDR1 MNHNS, CDR2 SASEGT. This CDR3 reads CASSELGTDTQYF. The CDR3 DNA sequence: TGTGCCAGCAGTGAGCTCGGCACAGATACGCAGTATTTT.

Only a few counts were recorded for this clonotype. V is TRBV29-1 and J is TRBJ2-7; 8 nucleotides agree with TRBD2. Germline CDR1 reads SQVTM; CDR2 reads ANQGSEA. J gave up 3 bases and V 5 bases, and 3 bases lay outside the gene matches. This CDR3 comprises 12 residues. CDR3 DNA sequence: TGCAGCGTTAGCGGGGGCCTCTACGAGCAGTACTTC. It yields the protein CSVSGGLYEQYF.

This clonotype came up a few times. The chain joins TRBV20-1 to TRBJ2-1; 9 positions match TRBD2. The CDR3 has 15 amino acids. Germline CDR1 and CDR2: DFQATT and SNEGSKA (reference sequence). V lost 1 base to trimming and J lost 1 base; unmatched junction nucleotides: 2. The CDR3 bases are TGCAGTGCTAGAGTGAGCGGGAGGTCCTACAATGAGCAGTTCTTC. Translation: CSARVSGRSYNEQFF.

This clonotype was observed many times. The chain employs TRBV12-3 or TRBV12-4 and TRBJ2-3, with 13 nucleotides matching TRBD2. This CDR3 spans 15 amino acids. The junction had 2 bases not matched to a gene; V was cut back by 2 bases and J by 6 bases. The CDR3 region has the DNA TGTGCCAGCAGTTTACCGACTAGCGGGAGGGATACGCAGTATTTT. It codes for CASSLPTSGRDTQYF.

The rearrangement joins TRBV25-1 to TRBJ1-2, with D maybe TRBD1 (5 bases). From germline, CDR1 is MGHDK and CDR2 SYGVNS. This CDR3 has 13 amino acids. V was trimmed by 4 bases and J by 4 bases, leaving 10 bases between them. DNA of the CDR3: TGTGCCAGCAGTGTGCCAGGGAGCTATGGCTACACCTTC. Protein sequence: CASSVPGSYGYTF.

This clonotype showed up just a few times. The chain uses TRBV3-1 and TRBJ2-5; possibly TRBD1 or TRBD2 for D (5 bases each). V lost 3 bases, J lost 4 bases, and 9 bases lay in between. The CDR3 runs 13 residues. The germline V gene encodes CDR1 LGHDT and CDR2 YNNKEL (reference sequence). Here the CDR3 DNA reads TGTGCCAGCAGCCACGAGGGGAGAGAGACCCAGTACTTC. This gives the protein CASSHEGRETQYF.

This clonotype was detected ten times or more. The J gene is TRBJ1-1, the V gene TRBV12-3 or TRBV12-4; no definite D call. Trimming took 6 bases from V and 4 from J, leaving 18 bases between them. This CDR3 has 15 residues. The DNA of the CDR3 is TGTGCCAGCAGCAAGGTAGAGGGCGTAGGCACTGAAGCTTTCTTT. Its translation is CASSKVEGVGTEAFF.

This clonotype was recorded at least ten times. This chain connects TRBV18 to TRBJ1-5; D is unresolved. Germline loops: CDR1 KGHSH, CDR2 LQKENI. V dropped 0 bases and J dropped 2 bases, with 5 bases sitting between them. There are 14 residues in the CDR3. The chain's CDR3 is CASSPPQGNQPQHF. The CDR3 DNA follows: TGTGCCAGCTCACCACCCCAGGGCAATCAGCCCCAGCATTTT.

This clonotype was recorded a few times. The chain links TRBV20-1 to TRBJ2-7; 12 bases are shared with TRBD2. J gave up 5 bases and V 5 bases, and 7 bases lay outside the gene matches. This CDR3 region has 14 residues. Germline values: CDR1 DFQATT, CDR2 SNEGSKA (reference sequence). For the CDR3, the DNA is TGCAGTGCTCTGCTAGCGGGAGGGCGAAACGAGCAGTACTTC. It specifies CSALLAGGRNEQYF.

This clonotype was recorded many times. The genes are TRBV28 and TRBJ2-3, with 11 positions matching TRBD2. The CDR3 contains 18 residues. V lost 3 bases to trimming and J lost 2 bases; unmatched junction nucleotides: 10. Germline V gene lookup returns CDR1 MDHEN and CDR2 SYDVKM. Here the CDR3 reads CASSFYSGTSGFTDTQYF. CDR3 coding DNA: TGTGCCAGCAGTTTCTACTCCGGGACTAGCGGATTCACAGATACGCAGTATTTT.

The gene calls are TRBV30 and TRBJ1-5; D uncertain. The CDR3 extends over 16 amino acids. Deletions cut 2 bases from V and 0 bases from J, with 14 bases between. Germline V CDR1 and CDR2: GTSNPN, SVGIG (reference sequence). The CDR3: CAWSTPGPNSNQPQHF. In DNA form, the CDR3 reads TGTGCCTGGAGTACCCCCGGGCCAAATAGCAATCAGCCCCAGCATTTT.

This clonotype appeared many times. The J gene is TRBJ2-7, the V gene TRBV2; D ambiguous. Trimming took off 4 bases at V and 4 bases at J, with 14 bases between the two ends. The CDR3 loop spans 14 amino acids. Germline V lookup: CDR1 SNHLY, CDR2 FYNNEI. The CDR3 DNA reads TGTGCCAGCAGTGGACGGAAGGTACATTACGAGCAGTACTTC. This sequence encodes CASSGRKVHYEQYF.

In regard to this clonotype: One junction end disagrees with the germline gene, perhaps due to a read error. The CDR3 DNA is TGTGCCAGCAGTGGAAAAGGGGGGGTGAACACTGAAGCTTCCTTT. Translating it yields CASSGKGGVNTEASF. This rearrangement joins TRBV27 to TRBJ1-1; tentatively, D is TRBD1 (6 bases). Germline V gene lookup returns CDR1 MNHEY and CDR2 SMNVEV (reference sequence). This CDR3 region has 15 residues.

The CDR3 DNA sequence: TGTGCCAGCTCACCCTACATTGGTCGAGAGCAGTACTTC. Translation gives CASSPYIGREQYF. V gene TRBV18 combines with J gene TRBJ2-7; no definite D call. Germline CDR1 and CDR2: KGHSH and LQKENI. V lost 3 bases and J lost 7, with 13 bases in between. The CDR3 extends over 13 amino acids.

This clonotype was detected many times. The chain uses TRBV11-2 and TRBJ1-2; D gene ambiguous. The CDR3 runs 15 residues. Germline V gene data show CDR1 as SGHAT and CDR2 as FQNNGV. V gave up 1 base and J gave up 4 bases, with 13 bases separating them. DNA for the CDR3: TGTGCCAGCAGCTTAGGGTCCCCTAGGAGCTATGGCTACACCTTC. It specifies CASSLGSPRSYGYTF. Variable domain in full (rest from reference TRBV11-2 and TRBJ1-2): EAGVAQSPRYKIIEKRQSVAFWCNPISGHATLYWYQQILGQGPKLLIQFQNNGVVDDSQLPKDRFSAERLKGVDSTLKIQPAKLEDSAVYLCASSLGSPRSYGYTFGSGTRLTVV.

Turning to this clonotype: Its ends do not fully match the called genes, so a read error is possible. V is TRBV4-2 and J is TRBJ1-4, with a tentative D call TRBD1 (6 bases). The germline V gene has CDR1 LGHNA and CDR2 YNFKEQ. The CDR3 totals 16 residues. CDR3: CANSQAGRGRNEKLFF. CDR3 nucleotide sequence: TGTGCCAACAGCCAAGCGGGCCGGGGGCGTAATGAAAAACTGTTTTTT.

J is TRBJ2-4 and V is TRBV18; D is ambiguous. Trimming removed 1 base at V and 8 bases at J, with 12 bases between. The CDR3 is 14 residues long. Germline CDR1 KGHSH, CDR2 LQKENI. CDR3 amino acids: CASSPLPSSDIQYF. DNA for the CDR3: TGTGCCAGCTCACCACTCCCCAGTAGTGACATTCAGTACTTC.

There are a few counts of this clonotype. The V and J genes are TRBV28 and TRBJ2-7, with D hard to call. Germline-derived CDR1 and CDR2 are MDHEN and SYDVKM. The CDR3 has 12 residues. V lost 6 bases and J 2 bases, leaving 8 bases between the germline ends. The chain's CDR3 is CASRKVPYEQYF. The CDR3 nucleotides are TGTGCCAGCAGGAAAGTGCCCTACGAGCAGTACTTC.

The chain links TRBV4-2 to TRBJ1-5; a weak D match, TRBD1 (5 bases). The V gene's germline CDR1 is LGHNA and CDR2 YNFKEQ. The V and J ends lost 0 bases and 6 bases respectively, with 12 bases between them. The length of the CDR3 is 15 residues. CDR3 coding DNA: TGTGCCAGCAGCCAAGATGGGGGTTCGAGTCAGCCCCAGCATTTT. It is translated as CASSQDGGSSQPQHF.

This clonotype appeared many times. The chain recombines TRBV5-6 with TRBJ2-3; 9 bases are a match to TRBD2. Per the germline V gene, CDR1 is SGHDT and CDR2 is YYEEEE. V lost 1 base and J lost 0; bases outside the gene matches: 6. The length of the CDR3 is 17 residues. The DNA for the CDR3 is TGTGCCAGCAGCTTGCCTAGCGGGATGACTAGCACAGATACGCAGTATTTT. Its translation is CASSLPSGMTSTDTQYF.

This clonotype was seen more than once but under ten times. V is TRBV3-1 and J is TRBJ2-1; TRBD2 aligns across 7 bases. The CDR3 totals 14 residues. With 1 base clipped from V and 6 bases from J, the junction kept 3 bases outside the gene matches. Per the germline V gene, CDR1 is LGHDT and CDR2 is YNNKEL (reference sequence). The CDR3 coding sequence is TGTGCCAGCAGCCAAGGAGGGAGGGCCAATGAGCAGTTCTTC. Translating gives CASSQGGRANEQFF.

This clonotype has a handful of counts. The chain combines TRBV19 with TRBJ2-7; tentatively, D is TRBD1 or TRBD2 (5 bases each). The CDR3 runs to 15 residues. The V end was cut by 4 bases, the J end by 0 bases, with 13 bases between. Germline V lookup: CDR1 LNHDA, CDR2 SQIVND (reference sequence). In DNA form, the CDR3 reads TGTGCCAGTAGTACAGACAGCACTAGCTCCTACGAGCAGTACTTC. Residues: CASSTDSTSSYEQYF.

This clonotype came up many times. The chain has TRBV19 and TRBJ2-1; 10 bases agree with TRBD2. This CDR3 contains 15 residues. Per the germline V gene, CDR1 is LNHDA and CDR2 is SQIVND (reference sequence). Trimming cost V 3 bases and J 6 bases; bases outside gene matches: 5. In nucleotides, the CDR3 is TGTGCCAGTAGTATCACGGGACTAGCGAGCAATGAGCAGTTCTTC. Amino acids: CASSITGLASNEQFF.

The chain recombines TRBV9 with TRBJ2-7; either TRBD1 or TRBD2 may supply D (5 bases each). The CDR3 length is 15 residues. V was clipped by 0 bases and J by 4 bases, with 14 bases between them. Germline CDR1 SGDLS, CDR2 YYNGEE. The CDR3 spells CASSVASGPTYEQYF. DNA for the CDR3: TGTGCCAGCAGCGTAGCTTCGGGACCGACATACGAGCAGTACTTC.

The J gene is TRBJ2-3, the V gene TRBV29-1; 9 bases align to TRBD1. Trimming removed 6 bases from V and 1 base from J; junction bases left unmatched: 8. This CDR3 comprises 15 residues. The germline V gene has CDR1 SQVTM and CDR2 ANQGSEA. The DNA of the CDR3 is TGCAGCGTAGCGCCTTGGACAGGGGGCACAGATACGCAGTATTTT. It yields the protein CSVAPWTGGTDTQYF.

This clonotype was counted a few times. This chain joins TRBV24-1 and TRBJ1-4, with D perhaps matching TRBD1 (6 bases). The CDR3 length is 12 residues. Trimming took off 5 bases at V and 10 bases at J, with 10 bases between the two ends. Germline CDR1 KGHDR, CDR2 SFDVKD. The CDR3 DNA reads as TGTGCCACCAGTGCGGAAGGGGGAAAACTGTTTTTT. It translates to CATSAEGGKLFF.

This clonotype came up once. The genes are TRBV20-1 and TRBJ2-5; TRBD1 agrees at 9 bases. The CDR3 is made up of 13 amino acids. Germline-derived CDR1 and CDR2 are DFQATT and SNEGSKA (reference sequence). Trimming at V came to 5 bases and at J to 4 bases, leaving 5 bases not matched to a gene. CDR3 DNA: TGCAGTGCTCTTGACAGGGGGTTAGAGACCCAGTACTTC. This codes for CSALDRGLETQYF.

Only a few counts were recorded for this clonotype. The genes are TRBV7-9 and TRBJ1-5, with D perhaps TRBD1 (5 bases). Germline lookup yields CDR1 SEHNR and CDR2 FQNEAQ (reference sequence). The CDR3 covers 14 residues. Trimming shortened V by 4 bases and J by 11 bases, and 18 bases separated the two germline ends. The CDR3 loop reads CASSSGTAAGAQHF. Written as DNA, the CDR3 is TGTGCCAGCAGCTCTGGGACGGCGGCTGGGGCCCAGCATTTT.

Regarding this clonotype: This may arise from a read error, as a much more abundant clone is one base away. This sequence joins TRBV6-1 and TRBJ1-2; D may be TRBD1 (5 bases). V was trimmed by 8 bases and J by 10 bases, leaving 14 bases between them. Germline V gene lookup returns CDR1 MNHNS and CDR2 SASEGT. This CDR3 region has 11 residues. This CDR3 is CASWSGGDYTF. The CDR3 bases are TGTGCCAGCTGGTCTGGGGGTGACTACACCTTC.

The chain carries TRBV19 and TRBJ2-7; 12 nucleotides agree with TRBD2. CDR1 and CDR2 from the germline V gene are LNHDA and SQIVND (reference sequence). V lost 2 bases to trimming and J lost 4 bases; unmatched junction nucleotides: 15. There are 19 residues in the CDR3. This CDR3 reads CASSISPLRLAGGPYEQYF. In DNA, the CDR3 is TGTGCCAGTAGTATAAGCCCTCTACGTCTAGCGGGAGGGCCTTACGAGCAGTACTTC.